The clone carrying this TCR beta chain has at least ten counts. Its target is unknown. The V gene's germline CDR1 is GTSNPN and CDR2 SVGIG (reference sequence). The CDR3 length is 12 residues. Trimming stripped 0 bases from V and 8 bases from J, with 10 bases between. About 9.4 ml fresh peripheral blood yielded the PBMCs. There were TCR beta CDR3 regions amplified from RNA transcripts. The HTBI primer set was used in a first-round RT-PCR of the TCR CDR3. One entry per CDR3 protein results from TCRdb running MiXCR on the multiplex PCR reads. This sample has 380,000 or so distinct CDR3 sequences, with approximately 19% found just once. The data derive from a study of T cells in Graves' hyperthyroidism and ophthalmopathy. Study findings and constraints: The model's output predicted ophthalmopathy at a median of about 5.9 months prior to onset.

The source is a woman aged 18-35 years with Graves' hyperthyroidism. The V gene is TRBV30, the J gene TRBJ1-2, with D unresolved. Sequencing input: blood. The CDR3 is CAWSVMSEGYTF. The CDR3 DNA is TGTGCCTGGAGTGTAATGAGTGAAGGCTACACCTTC.